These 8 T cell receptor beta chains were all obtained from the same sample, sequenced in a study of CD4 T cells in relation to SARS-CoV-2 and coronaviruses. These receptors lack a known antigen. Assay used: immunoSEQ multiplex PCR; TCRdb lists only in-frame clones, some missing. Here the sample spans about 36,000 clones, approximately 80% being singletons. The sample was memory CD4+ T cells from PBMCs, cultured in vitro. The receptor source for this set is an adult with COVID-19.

In DNA form, the CDR3 reads TGTGCCAGCAGCCCTTTAGCGGTAAACACCGGGGAGCTGTTTTTT. Amino acid sequence: CASSPLAVNTGELFF. The chain combines TRBV11-2 with TRBJ2-2; the D gene is possibly TRBD2 (6 bases). The V gene lost 5 bases and the J gene lost 2 bases, with 12 bases spanning the gap. The CDR3 consists of 15 residues. Germline CDR1 reads SGHAT; CDR2 reads FQNNGV.

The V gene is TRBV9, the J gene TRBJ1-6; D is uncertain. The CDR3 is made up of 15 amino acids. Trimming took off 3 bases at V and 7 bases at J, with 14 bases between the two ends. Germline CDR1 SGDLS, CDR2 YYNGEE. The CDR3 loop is CASSARPVGNSPLHF. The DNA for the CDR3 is TGTGCCAGCAGCGCCCGACCGGTAGGGAATTCACCCCTCCACTTT.

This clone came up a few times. The CDR3 DNA reads as TGCGCCAGCAGCCAAGATCTGGGGACAGGGGTAGGCTACACCTTC. The encoded protein is CASSQDLGTGVGYTF. The chain carries TRBV4-3 and TRBJ1-2; 10 bases fit TRBD1. Looked up from germline, CDR1 is LGHNA and CDR2 is YSLEER. With 0 bases clipped from V and 8 bases from J, the junction kept 6 bases outside the gene matches. There are 15 residues in the CDR3.

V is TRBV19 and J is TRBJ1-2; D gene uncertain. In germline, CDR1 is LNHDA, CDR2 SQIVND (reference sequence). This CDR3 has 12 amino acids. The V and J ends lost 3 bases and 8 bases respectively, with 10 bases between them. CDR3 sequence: CASSMSLSGYTF. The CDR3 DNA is TGTGCCAGTAGTATGTCGTTATCCGGCTACACCTTC.

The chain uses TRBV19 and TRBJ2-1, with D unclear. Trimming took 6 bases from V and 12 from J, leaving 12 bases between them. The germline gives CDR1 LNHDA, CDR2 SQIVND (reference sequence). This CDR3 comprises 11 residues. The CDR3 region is CASRTYEGQFF. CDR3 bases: TGTGCCAGTAGGACCTATGAAGGGCAGTTCTTC.

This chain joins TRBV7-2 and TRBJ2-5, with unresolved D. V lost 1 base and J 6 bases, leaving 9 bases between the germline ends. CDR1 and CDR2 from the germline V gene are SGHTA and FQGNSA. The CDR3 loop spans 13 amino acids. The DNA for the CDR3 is TGTGCCAGCAGCTTAGAGTCGCGGCAGACCCAGTACTTC. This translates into CASSLESRQTQYF.

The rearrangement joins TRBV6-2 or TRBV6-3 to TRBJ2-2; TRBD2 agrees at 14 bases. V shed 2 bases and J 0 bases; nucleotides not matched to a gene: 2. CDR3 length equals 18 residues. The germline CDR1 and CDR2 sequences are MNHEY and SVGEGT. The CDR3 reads CASSYPGLAGANTGELFF. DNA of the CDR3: TGTGCCAGCAGTTACCCGGGACTAGCGGGAGCGAACACCGGGGAGCTGTTTTTT.

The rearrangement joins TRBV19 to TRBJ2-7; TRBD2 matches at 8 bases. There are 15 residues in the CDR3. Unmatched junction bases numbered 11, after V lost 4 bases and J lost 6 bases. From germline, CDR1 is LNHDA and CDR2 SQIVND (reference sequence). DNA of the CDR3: TGTGCCAGTAGTACCCCCGGGACTAGTGAGGGCGAGCAGTACTTC. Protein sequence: CASSTPGTSEGEQYF.